Below, one T cell receptor beta chain is given with its context. With a much larger clone just one base away, this may be a read error. TCRdb fed the PCR reads into MiXCR, producing one record per CDR3 protein. The sample shows hundreds of thousands of distinct CDR3 sequences, around 25% of them seen only once. These data originate in a study of molecular identifiers for immune sequencing clone quantification. Germline loops: CDR1 LGHNA, CDR2 YSLEER. V dropped 1 base and J dropped 4 bases, with 8 bases sitting between them. CDR3 length: 13 amino acids. Sequencing was carried out using naive CD8+ T cells from blood, with Jurkat cell RNA spiked in. The subset is: FACS-sorted CD8+CD4-CCR7+CD45RA+ naive T cells. This clonotype originated in a human donor in good health. Some libraries in this study had Jurkat cell RNA spiked in. V and J are TRBV4-3 and TRBJ2-7, with D unclear. In DNA, the CDR3 is TGCGCCAGCAGCCAAGGTTCGCAGTACGAGCAGTACTTC. It codes for CASSQGSQYEQYF.